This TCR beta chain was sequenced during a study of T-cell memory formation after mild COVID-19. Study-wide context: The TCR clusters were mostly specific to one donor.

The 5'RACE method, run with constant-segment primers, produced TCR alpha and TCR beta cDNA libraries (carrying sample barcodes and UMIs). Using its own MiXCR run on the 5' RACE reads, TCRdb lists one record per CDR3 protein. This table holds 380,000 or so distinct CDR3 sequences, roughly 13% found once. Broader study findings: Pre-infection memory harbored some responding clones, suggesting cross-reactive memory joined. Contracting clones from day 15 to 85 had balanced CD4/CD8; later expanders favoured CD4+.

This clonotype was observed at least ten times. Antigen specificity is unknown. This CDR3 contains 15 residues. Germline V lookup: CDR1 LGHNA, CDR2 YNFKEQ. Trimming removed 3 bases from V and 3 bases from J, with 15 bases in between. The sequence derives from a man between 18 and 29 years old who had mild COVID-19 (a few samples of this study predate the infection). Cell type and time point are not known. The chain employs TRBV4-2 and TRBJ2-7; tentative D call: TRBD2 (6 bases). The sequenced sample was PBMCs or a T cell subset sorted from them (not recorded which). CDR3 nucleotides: TGTGCCAGCAGCCACACTAAGGTAGCGGTCTACGAGCAGTACTTC. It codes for CASSHTKVAVYEQYF.